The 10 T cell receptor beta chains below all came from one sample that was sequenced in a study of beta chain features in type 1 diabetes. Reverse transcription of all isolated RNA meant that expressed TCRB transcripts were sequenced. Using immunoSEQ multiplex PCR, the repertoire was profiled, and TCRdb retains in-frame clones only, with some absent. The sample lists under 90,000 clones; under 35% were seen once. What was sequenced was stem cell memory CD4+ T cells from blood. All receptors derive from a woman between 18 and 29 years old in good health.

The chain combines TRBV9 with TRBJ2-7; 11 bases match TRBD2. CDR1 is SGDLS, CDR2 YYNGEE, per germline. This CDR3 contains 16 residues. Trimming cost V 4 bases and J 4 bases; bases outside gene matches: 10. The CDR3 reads CASSLQPGLAVYEQYF. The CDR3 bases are TGTGCCAGCAGCCTCCAACCGGGACTAGCGGTATACGAGCAGTACTTC.

The CDR3 bases are TGTGCCAGCAGCCAAGAGAACGGGGGGGGCAATAGGAACACTGAAGCTTTCTTT. Encoded protein: CASSQENGGGNRNTEAFF. The chain links TRBV4-2 to TRBJ1-1, with a possible D match to TRBD1 (6 bases). CDR1 LGHNA and CDR2 YNFKEQ come from the germline V gene. The CDR3 is made up of 18 amino acids. V was pared by 0 bases and J by 1 base, with 18 bases between.

The CDR3: CASSLIGASGERTDTQYF. For the CDR3, the DNA is TGCGCCAGCAGCTTGATAGGCGCTAGCGGGGAGCGCACAGATACGCAGTATTTT. The chain employs TRBV5-1 and TRBJ2-3; 9 bases align to TRBD2. The CDR3 sequence is 18 residues long. Germline trimming cut 1 base from V and 1 base from J; bases unmatched to any gene: 10. Germline values: CDR1 SGHRS, CDR2 YFSETQ.

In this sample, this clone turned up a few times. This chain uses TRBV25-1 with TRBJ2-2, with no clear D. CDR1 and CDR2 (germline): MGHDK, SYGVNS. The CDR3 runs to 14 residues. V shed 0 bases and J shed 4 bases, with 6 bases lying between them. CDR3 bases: TGTGCCAGCAGTGAATATAGGAGCACCGGGGAGCTGTTTTTT. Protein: CASSEYRSTGELFF.

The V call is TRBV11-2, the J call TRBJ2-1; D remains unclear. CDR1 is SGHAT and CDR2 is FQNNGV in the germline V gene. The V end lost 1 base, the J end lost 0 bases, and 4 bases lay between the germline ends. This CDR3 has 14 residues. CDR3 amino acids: CASSLAVSYNEQFF. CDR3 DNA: TGTGCCAGCAGCTTAGCGGTCTCCTACAATGAGCAGTTCTTC.

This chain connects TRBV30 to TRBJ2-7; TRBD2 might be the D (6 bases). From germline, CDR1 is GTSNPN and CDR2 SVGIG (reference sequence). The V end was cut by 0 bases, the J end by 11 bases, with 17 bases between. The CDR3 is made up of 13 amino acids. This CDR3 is CAWSVASVAREYF. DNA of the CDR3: TGTGCCTGGAGTGTGGCTAGCGTGGCGAGGGAGTACTTC.

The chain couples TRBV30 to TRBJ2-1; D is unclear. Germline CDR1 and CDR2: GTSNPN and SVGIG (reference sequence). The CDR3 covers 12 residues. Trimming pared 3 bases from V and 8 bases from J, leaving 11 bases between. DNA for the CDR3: TGTGCCTGGAGATGGCAGTCCGATGAGCAGTTCTTC. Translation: CAWRWQSDEQFF. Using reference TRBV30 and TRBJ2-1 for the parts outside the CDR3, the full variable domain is SQTIHQWPATLVQPVGSPLSLECTVEGTSNPNLYWYRQAAGRGLQLLFYSVGIGQISSEVPQNLSASRPQDRQFILSSKKLLLSDSGFYLCAWRWQSDEQFFGPGTRLTVL.

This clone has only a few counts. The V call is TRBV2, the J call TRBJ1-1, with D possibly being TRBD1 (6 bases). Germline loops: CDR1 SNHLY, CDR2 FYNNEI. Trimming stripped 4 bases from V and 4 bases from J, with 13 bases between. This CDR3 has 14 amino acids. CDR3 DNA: TGTGCCAGCAGTGTCCTACAGGGTTCCACTGAAGCTTTCTTT. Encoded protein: CASSVLQGSTEAFF.

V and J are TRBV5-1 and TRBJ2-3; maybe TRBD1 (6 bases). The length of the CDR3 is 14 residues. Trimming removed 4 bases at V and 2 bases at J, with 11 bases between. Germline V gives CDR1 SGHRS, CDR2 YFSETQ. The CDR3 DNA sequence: TGCGCCAGCAGCCCGAGGACAGACACAGATACGCAGTATTTT. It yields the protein CASSPRTDTDTQYF.

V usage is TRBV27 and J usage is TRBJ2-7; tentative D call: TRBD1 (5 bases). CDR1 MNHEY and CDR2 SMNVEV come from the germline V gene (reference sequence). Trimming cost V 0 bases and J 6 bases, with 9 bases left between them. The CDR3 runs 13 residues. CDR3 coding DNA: TGTGCCAGCAGTTTATCGAAAGGGGTCGAGCAGTACTTC. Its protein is CASSLSKGVEQYF.